This entry lists 31 T cell receptor beta chains sequenced from one sample in a study of response to subunit inactivated influenza vaccine. Each CDR3 protein is one row after TCRdb ran MiXCR on the RT-PCR reads. The sample consists of 400,000 to 650,000 distinct CDR3 sequences, roughly 7.6% of them appearing once. Here the sequenced sample was PBMCs from blood, taken roughly 24 months after vaccination. All receptors come from a man aged 50 to 69 who received an inactivated influenza vaccine.

This clonotype was seen ten or more times. The gene calls are TRBV5-1 and TRBJ1-1; 7 nucleotides line up with TRBD1. Trimming removed 4 bases from V and 2 bases from J; junction bases left unmatched: 5. The CDR3 length is 14 residues. The germline V gene encodes CDR1 SGHRS and CDR2 YFSETQ. This chain's CDR3 is CASSAGQQNTEAFF. The CDR3 region has the DNA TGCGCCAGCAGCGCGGGACAGCAAAACACTGAAGCTTTCTTT.

In its sample, this clonotype was seen many times. The rearrangement uses TRBV29-1 and TRBJ2-5; D call uncertain. This CDR3 has 13 residues. The V and J ends lost 1 base and 5 bases respectively, with 11 bases between them. Germline V lookup: CDR1 SQVTM, CDR2 ANQGSEA. CDR3 amino acids: CSVEASRRETQYF. Written as DNA, the CDR3 is TGCAGCGTTGAAGCCTCACGCCGGGAGACCCAGTACTTC.

The gene calls are TRBV6-1 and TRBJ2-5, with D perhaps TRBD2 (5 bases). V lost 6 bases and J lost 5, with 16 bases in between. The CDR3 sequence is 14 residues long. CDR1 MNHNS and CDR2 SASEGT come from the germline V gene. The CDR3 loop reads CASRPARGRETQYF. DNA for the CDR3: TGTGCCAGCAGACCCGCCCGGGGTCGGGAGACCCAGTACTTC.

This sequence joins TRBV5-1 and TRBJ2-1, with D unresolved. Trimming shortened V by 0 bases and J by 5 bases, and 12 bases separated the two germline ends. The CDR3 runs 15 residues. The germline gives CDR1 SGHRS, CDR2 YFSETQ. This CDR3 reads CASSLARRQNNEQFF. The CDR3 DNA is TGCGCCAGCAGCTTGGCCCGGCGGCAGAACAATGAGCAGTTCTTC.

This chain joins TRBV3-1 and TRBJ2-7; tentatively, D is TRBD2 (6 bases). Germline CDR1 is LGHDT and CDR2 is YNNKEL (reference sequence). Trimming took off 2 bases at V and 2 bases at J, with 13 bases between the two ends. The CDR3 contains 15 residues. The DNA for the CDR3 is TGTGCCAGCAGCCAACGGGAGAATCCCCCCTACGAGCAGTACTTC. Its translation: CASSQRENPPYEQYF.

This clonotype has a count of ten or more. In nucleotides, the CDR3 is TGCAGTGCTAAGGTGGACAGGGGGTTAACTTATAGCAATCAGCCCCAGCATTTT. Its translation is CSAKVDRGLTYSNQPQHF. The J gene is TRBJ1-5, the V gene TRBV20-1, with 10 bases identical to TRBD1. The germline CDR1 and CDR2 sequences are DFQATT and SNEGSKA (reference sequence). This CDR3 contains 18 residues. Trimming cost V 4 bases and J 0 bases; bases outside gene matches: 12.

This clonotype was counted at least ten times. The chain uses TRBV11-1 and TRBJ1-1, with 8 nucleotides matching TRBD1. CDR3 length: 19 residues. V lost 5 bases and J lost 6; bases outside the gene matches: 23. Looked up from germline, CDR1 is SGHAT and CDR2 is FQDESV (reference sequence). CDR3 bases: TGTGCCAGCAGCGAAAAGGGGCTTAAAGCTGACAGGGGACCTGCTGAAGCTTTCTTT. Protein sequence: CASSEKGLKADRGPAEAFF.

Many counts were recorded for this clonotype. The junction and the germline gene differ at one end; a read error may be behind it. The chain couples TRBV5-1 to TRBJ1-1; D is unclear. This CDR3 spans 14 amino acids. Looked up from germline, CDR1 is SGHRS and CDR2 is YFSETQ. The CDR3 DNA is TGCGCCAGCAGCTTGGCCTTATCGGCAGGCGGTTTTAGCTTT. This codes for CASSLALSAGGFSF.

This clonotype was picked up a small number of times. This chain joins TRBV24-1 and TRBJ2-3; 7 bases are a match to TRBD2. The V gene's germline CDR1 is KGHDR and CDR2 SFDVKD. Germline trimming cut 5 bases from V and 1 base from J; bases unmatched to any gene: 2. The CDR3 covers 14 residues. In DNA, the CDR3 is TGTGCCACCAGTGGCGGGAGCCGCACAGATACGCAGTATTTT. Translation: CATSGGSRTDTQYF.

This clonotype has a handful of counts. The genes are TRBV5-1 and TRBJ2-1; the D is unclear. The germline V gene has CDR1 SGHRS and CDR2 YFSETQ. V lost 0 bases and J 0 bases, leaving 10 bases between the germline ends. The CDR3 is made up of 16 amino acids. The CDR3 here is CASSLGPPSSYNEQFF. In DNA form, the CDR3 reads TGCGCCAGCAGCTTGGGACCGCCGTCCTCCTACAATGAGCAGTTCTTC.

Only a few counts were recorded for this clonotype. CDR3: CSALATYNTEAFF. The DNA of the CDR3 is TGCAGTGCCCTCGCGACATATAACACTGAAGCTTTCTTT. The chain couples TRBV20-1 to TRBJ1-1; no definite D call. CDR3 length: 13 residues. The germline V gene has CDR1 DFQATT and CDR2 SNEGSKA (reference sequence). V gave up 6 bases and J gave up 2 bases, with 13 bases separating them.

This clonotype has at least ten counts. The chain couples TRBV28 to TRBJ2-7; unclear D gene. Trimming pared 5 bases from V and 3 bases from J, leaving 20 bases between. The CDR3 covers 16 residues. CDR1 and CDR2 from the germline V gene are MDHEN and SYDVKM. The CDR3 spells CASSPPLEGLNYEQYF. In DNA, the CDR3 is TGTGCCAGCAGTCCACCCCTCGAAGGGCTCAACTACGAGCAGTACTTC.

This clonotype was detected only a few times. The V and J genes are TRBV12-3 or TRBV12-4 and TRBJ1-1; tentatively, D is TRBD1 (6 bases). The CDR3 extends over 13 amino acids. Trimming stripped 6 bases from V and 4 bases from J, with 12 bases between. CDR3 nucleotide sequence: TGTGCCAGCAGCTCCACAGGGATCACTGAAGCTTTCTTT. Protein sequence: CASSSTGITEAFF.

There are a few counts of this clonotype. The chain combines TRBV7-2 with TRBJ2-1; TRBD2 agrees at 15 bases. The V segment lost 6 bases and the J segment 6 bases; nucleotides outside the gene matches: 3. Per germline, CDR1 SGHTA and CDR2 FQGNSA. This CDR3 comprises 15 residues. CDR3 coding DNA: TGTGCCAGCAGGGGACTAGCGGGGGGATCCAATGAGCAGTTCTTC. Its protein product is CASRGLAGGSNEQFF.

This clonotype turned up a few times. This chain links TRBV20-1 with TRBJ2-5; no clear D gene. Germline lookup yields CDR1 DFQATT and CDR2 SNEGSKA (reference sequence). There are 14 residues in the CDR3. V lost 6 bases to trimming and J lost 5 bases, with 19 bases between them. The CDR3 nucleotides are TGCAGTGCGGACGCACCCGGTTCGAAGGAGACCCAGTACTTC. As protein: CSADAPGSKETQYF.

This clonotype appeared a few times. CDR3 coding DNA: TGTGCCAGCAGCCAGTTTCTAGCCGGCGAGCAGTACTTC. Amino acids: CASSQFLAGEQYF. The chain carries TRBV14 and TRBJ2-7; maybe TRBD2 (5 bases). V was shortened by 3 bases and J by 6 bases, with 12 bases between the two germline ends. The CDR3 is made up of 13 amino acids. Germline lookup yields CDR1 SGHDN and CDR2 FVKESK.

The rearrangement uses TRBV7-2 and TRBJ1-2; D not resolved. The CDR3 has 16 residues. The germline gives CDR1 SGHTA, CDR2 FQGNSA. Trimming left V 1 base short and J 1 base short, with 13 bases between. CDR3 nucleotide sequence: TGTGCCAGCAGCTTAGGGCCGGGAGAACTTAACTATGGCTACACCTTC. Translation: CASSLGPGELNYGYTF. The full variable domain, rest sourced from reference TRBV7-2 and TRBJ1-2, is GAGVSQSPSNKVTEKGKDVELRCDPISGHTALYWYRQSLGQGLEFLIYFQGNSAPDKSGLPSDRFSAERTGGSVSTLTIQRTQQEDSAVYLCASSLGPGELNYGYTFGSGTRLTVV.

A few counts support this clonotype. The V and J genes are TRBV5-1 and TRBJ2-3; D is possibly TRBD2 (7 bases). The germline gives CDR1 SGHRS, CDR2 YFSETQ. The CDR3 loop spans 17 amino acids. Trimming shortened V by 4 bases and J by 1 base, and 19 bases separated the two germline ends. The CDR3, as DNA: TGCGCCAGCAGCCAACGAGGGGGGGGCGCCGGCACAGATACGCAGTATTTT. Translating gives CASSQRGGGAGTDTQYF.

The V and J genes are TRBV28 and TRBJ2-5; a weak D match, TRBD2 (6 bases). This CDR3 comprises 14 residues. Per the germline V gene, CDR1 is MDHEN and CDR2 is SYDVKM. V lost 4 bases and J 4 bases, leaving 13 bases between the germline ends. DNA for the CDR3: TGTGCCAGCAGTTCCCGACTAGAGTTAGAGACCCAGTACTTC. Translating it yields CASSSRLELETQYF.

The chain recombines TRBV5-5 with TRBJ2-7, with 9 bases identical to TRBD2. V was clipped by 3 bases and J by 0 bases; unmatched bases: 4. CDR3 length: 15 residues. CDR1 and CDR2 (germline): SGHKS, YYEKEE (reference sequence). The CDR3 coding sequence is TGTGCCAGCAGCTGGCGACTAGCGGACTCCTACGAGCAGTACTTC. Its protein product is CASSWRLADSYEQYF.

The rearrangement uses TRBV6-2 or TRBV6-3 and TRBJ2-1, with 7 bases fitting TRBD2. The CDR3 sequence is 16 residues long. The V gene end was trimmed by 2 bases and the J gene end by 5 bases; junction bases not matched to a gene: 9. Germline CDR1 reads MNHEY; CDR2 reads SVGEGT. The CDR3 nucleotides are TGTGCCAGCAGTTACGGTTGGCGGGGGTATCACAATGAGCAGTTCTTC. Translated, it gives CASSYGWRGYHNEQFF.

In its sample, this clonotype was seen many times. V usage is TRBV12-3 or TRBV12-4 and J usage is TRBJ1-2; D remains unclear. The CDR3 spans 12 residues. V was clipped by 6 bases and J by 2 bases, with 7 bases between them. The CDR3 region has the DNA TGTGCCAGCAGGTCCGGAAACTATGGCTACACCTTC. Amino acids: CASRSGNYGYTF.

The chain employs TRBV6-5 and TRBJ2-3, with D tentatively TRBD1 (5 bases). Germline CDR1 reads MNHEY; CDR2 reads SVGAGI. Trimming left V 0 bases short and J 9 bases short, with 19 bases between. This CDR3 spans 16 amino acids. CDR3 protein: CASSYSIRVGLETQYF. Written as DNA, the CDR3 is TGTGCCAGCAGTTACTCGATACGGGTGGGGCTGGAGACGCAGTATTTT.

This clonotype has more than one count but fewer than ten. J is TRBJ2-3 and V is TRBV20-1, with D perhaps assigned TRBD1 or TRBD2 (6 bases each). The V end was cut by 3 bases, the J end by 5 bases, with 18 bases between. CDR3 length equals 15 residues. CDR1 is DFQATT and CDR2 is SNEGSKA in the germline V gene (reference sequence). In DNA, the CDR3 is TGCAGTGCTAGGAGGCCAGTCGGGGGCGGAGATACGCAGTATTTT. Amino acids: CSARRPVGGGDTQYF.

This clonotype was detected only a few times. The V and J genes are TRBV4-3 and TRBJ2-5; TRBD2 matches at 12 bases. This CDR3 spans 17 amino acids. V shed 1 base, J shed 4 bases, and the junction held 7 bases outside the gene matches. Germline CDR1 reads LGHNA; CDR2 reads YSLEER. CDR3 sequence reads: CASSQASGGAGGETQYF. For the CDR3, the DNA is TGCGCCAGCAGCCAAGCTAGCGGGGGGGCTGGAGGAGAGACCCAGTACTTC.

V usage is TRBV12-3 or TRBV12-4 and J usage is TRBJ2-5; 9 bases fit TRBD1. The junction had 7 bases not matched to a gene; V was cut back by 4 bases and J by 1 base. The CDR3 has 16 residues. CDR3 residues: CASSSGQGTFQETQYF. The CDR3 bases are TGTGCCAGCAGTTCTGGACAGGGGACCTTCCAAGAGACCCAGTACTTC.

This clonotype was recorded at least ten times. The chain employs TRBV9 and TRBJ2-5; the match to TRBD2 covers 9 bases. Germline-derived CDR1 and CDR2 are SGDLS and YYNGEE. J was trimmed by 5 bases and V by 0 bases; bases with no gene match: 11. This CDR3 spans 17 amino acids. The CDR3 DNA follows: TGTGCCAGCAGCGTAGGGGTGATAGCGGGAGAGGATGAGACCCAGTACTTC. Encoded protein: CASSVGVIAGEDETQYF. Drawing the rest from reference TRBV9 and TRBJ2-5, the complete variable domain is DSGVTQTPKHLITATGQRVTLRCSPRSGDLSVYWYQQSLDQGLQFLIQYYNGEERAKGNILERFSAQQFPDLHSELNLSSLELGDSALYFCASSVGVIAGEDETQYFGPGTRLLVL.

This clonotype was observed a few times. The V gene is TRBV7-2, the J gene TRBJ1-4; D is unresolved. V was clipped by 5 bases and J by 7 bases, with 11 bases between them. There are 13 residues in the CDR3. From germline, CDR1 is SGHTA and CDR2 FQGNSA. DNA for the CDR3: TGTGCCAGCAGCCGCTTCGGTCCTGAAAAACTGTTTTTT. Translated, it gives CASSRFGPEKLFF.

This clonotype was observed at least ten times. The chain combines TRBV4-2 with TRBJ2-2; 9 nucleotides match TRBD2. The CDR3 runs 15 residues. Germline lookup yields CDR1 LGHNA and CDR2 YNFKEQ. V gave up 1 base and J gave up 6 bases; unmatched junction bases: 3. CDR3 coding DNA: TGTGCCAGCAGCCAAGCCGCGGGGGGGTCCGGGGAGCTGTTTTTT. As protein: CASSQAAGGSGELFF.

This clonotype was detected many times. V usage is TRBV6-1 and J usage is TRBJ2-1, with 10 nucleotides matching TRBD1. CDR1 MNHNS and CDR2 SASEGT come from the germline V gene. CDR3 length: 17 residues. The V and J ends lost 9 bases and 0 bases, in that order; junction bases with no gene match: 11. The CDR3 coding sequence is TGTGCCAGTGGGGGACAGGGGCCGAAGAGCTCCTACAATGAGCAGTTCTTC. This translates into CASGGQGPKSSYNEQFF.

The rearrangement uses TRBV10-1 and TRBJ2-7; TRBD1 matches at 11 bases. Trimming took 4 bases from V and 4 from J; bases not matched to a gene: 6. The germline V gene encodes CDR1 WNHNN and CDR2 SYGVQD (reference sequence). The CDR3 covers 15 residues. DNA for the CDR3: TGCGCCAGCAGTGGGACAGGGGGCAAGGGGTACGAGCAGTACTTC. Translation: CASSGTGGKGYEQYF.